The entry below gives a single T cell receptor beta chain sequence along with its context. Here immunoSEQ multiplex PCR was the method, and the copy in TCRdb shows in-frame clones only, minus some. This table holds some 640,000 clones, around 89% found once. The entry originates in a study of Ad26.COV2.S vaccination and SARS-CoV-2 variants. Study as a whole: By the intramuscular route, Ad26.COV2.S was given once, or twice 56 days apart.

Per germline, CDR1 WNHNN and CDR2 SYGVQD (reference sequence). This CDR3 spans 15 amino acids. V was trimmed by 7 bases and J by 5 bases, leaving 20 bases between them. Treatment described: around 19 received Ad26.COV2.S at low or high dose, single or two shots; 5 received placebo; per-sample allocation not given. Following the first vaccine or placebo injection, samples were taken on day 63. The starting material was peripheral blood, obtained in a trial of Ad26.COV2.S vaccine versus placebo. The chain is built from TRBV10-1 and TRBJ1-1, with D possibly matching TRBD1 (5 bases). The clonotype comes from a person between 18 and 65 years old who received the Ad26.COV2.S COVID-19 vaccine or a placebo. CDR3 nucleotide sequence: TGCGCCAGCACCCAGTCGGAGGGGAATCAAACTGAAGCTTTCTTT. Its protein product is CASTQSEGNQTEAFF.